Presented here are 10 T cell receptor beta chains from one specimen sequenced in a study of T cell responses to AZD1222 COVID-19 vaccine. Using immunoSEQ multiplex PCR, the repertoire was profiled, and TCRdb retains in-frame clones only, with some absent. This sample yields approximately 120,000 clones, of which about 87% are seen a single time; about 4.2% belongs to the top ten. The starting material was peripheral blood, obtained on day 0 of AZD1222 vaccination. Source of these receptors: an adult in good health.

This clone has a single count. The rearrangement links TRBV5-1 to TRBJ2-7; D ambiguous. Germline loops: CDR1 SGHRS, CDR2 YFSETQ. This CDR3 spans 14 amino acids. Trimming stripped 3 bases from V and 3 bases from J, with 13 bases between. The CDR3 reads CASSSPGVHYEQYF. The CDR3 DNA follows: TGCGCCAGCAGCTCACCAGGAGTTCACTACGAGCAGTACTTC.

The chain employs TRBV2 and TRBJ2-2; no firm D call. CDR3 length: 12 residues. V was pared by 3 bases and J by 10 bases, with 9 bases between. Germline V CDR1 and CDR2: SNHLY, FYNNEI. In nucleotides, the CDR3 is TGTGCCAGCAGTGAGCTGGCCTTGGAGCTGTTTTTT. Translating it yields CASSELALELFF.

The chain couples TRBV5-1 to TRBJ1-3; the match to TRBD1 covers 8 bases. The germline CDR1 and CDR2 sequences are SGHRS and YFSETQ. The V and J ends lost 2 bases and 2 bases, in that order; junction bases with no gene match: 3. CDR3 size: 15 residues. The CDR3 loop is CASSLVTGAGNTIYF. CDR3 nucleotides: TGCGCCAGCAGCTTAGTGACAGGGGCTGGAAACACCATATATTTT. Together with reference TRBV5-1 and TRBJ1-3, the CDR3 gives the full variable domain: KAGVTQTPRYLIKTRGQQVTLSCSPISGHRSVSWYQQTPGQGLQFLFEYFSETQRNKGNFPGRFSGRQFSNSRSEMNVSTLELGDSALYLCASSLVTGAGNTIYFGEGSWLTVV.

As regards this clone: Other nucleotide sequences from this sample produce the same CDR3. The CDR3 sequence is CASRQVGETQYF. The DNA of the CDR3 is TGTGCCAGTCGGCAGGTCGGGGAGACCCAGTACTTC. The chain recombines TRBV19 with TRBJ2-5; D remains unclear. Germline values: CDR1 LNHDA, CDR2 SQIVND (reference sequence). The V and J ends lost 8 bases and 5 bases respectively, with 12 bases between them. The CDR3 contains 12 residues. Combining the CDR3 with reference TRBV19 and TRBJ2-5 gives the whole variable domain DGGITQSPKYLFRKEGQNVTLSCEQNLNHDAMYWYRQDPGQGLRLIYYSQIVNDFQKGDIAEGYSVSREKKESFPLTVTSAQKNPTAFYLCASRQVGETQYFGPGTRLLVL.

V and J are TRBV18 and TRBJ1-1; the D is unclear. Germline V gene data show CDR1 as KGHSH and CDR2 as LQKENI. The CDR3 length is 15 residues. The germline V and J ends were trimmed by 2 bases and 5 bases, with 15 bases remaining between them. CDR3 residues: CASSPGSDGGTEAFF. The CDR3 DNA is TGTGCCAGCTCACCAGGGAGCGACGGAGGAACTGAAGCTTTCTTT.

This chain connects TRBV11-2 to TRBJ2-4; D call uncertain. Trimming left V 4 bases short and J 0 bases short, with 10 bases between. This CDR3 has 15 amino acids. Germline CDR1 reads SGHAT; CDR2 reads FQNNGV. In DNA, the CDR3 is TGTGCCAGCAGCTCCAACCCCACAGCCAAAAACATTCAGTACTTC. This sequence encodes CASSSNPTAKNIQYF. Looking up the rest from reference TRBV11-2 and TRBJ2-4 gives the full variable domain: EAGVAQSPRYKIIEKRQSVAFWCNPISGHATLYWYQQILGQGPKLLIQFQNNGVVDDSQLPKDRFSAERLKGVDSTLKIQPAKLEDSAVYLCASSSNPTAKNIQYFGAGTRLSVL.

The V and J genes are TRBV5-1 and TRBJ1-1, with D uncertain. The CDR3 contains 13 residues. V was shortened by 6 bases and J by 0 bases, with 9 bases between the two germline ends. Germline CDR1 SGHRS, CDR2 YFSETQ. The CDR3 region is CASKEWMNTEAFF. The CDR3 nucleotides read TGCGCCAGCAAGGAGTGGATGAACACTGAAGCTTTCTTT. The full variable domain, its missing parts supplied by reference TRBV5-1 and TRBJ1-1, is KAGVTQTPRYLIKTRGQQVTLSCSPISGHRSVSWYQQTPGQGLQFLFEYFSETQRNKGNFPGRFSGRQFSNSRSEMNVSTLELGDSALYLCASKEWMNTEAFFGQGTRLTVV.

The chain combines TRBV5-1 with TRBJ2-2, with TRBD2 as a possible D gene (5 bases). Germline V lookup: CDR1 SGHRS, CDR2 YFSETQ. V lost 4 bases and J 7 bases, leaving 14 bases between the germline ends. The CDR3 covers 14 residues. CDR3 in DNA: TGCGCCAGCAGCGACAAGGACTGGGACGGGGAGCTGTTTTTT. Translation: CASSDKDWDGELFF.

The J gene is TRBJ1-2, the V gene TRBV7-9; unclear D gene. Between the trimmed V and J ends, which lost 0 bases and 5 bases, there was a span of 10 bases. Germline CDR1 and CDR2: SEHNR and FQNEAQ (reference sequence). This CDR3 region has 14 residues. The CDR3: CASSLAGRDYGYTF. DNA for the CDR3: TGTGCCAGCAGCTTAGCTGGTAGGGATTATGGCTACACCTTC.

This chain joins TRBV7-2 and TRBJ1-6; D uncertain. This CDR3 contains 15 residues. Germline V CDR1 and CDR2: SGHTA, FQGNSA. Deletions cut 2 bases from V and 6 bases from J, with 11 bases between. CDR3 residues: CASSLNRLGNSPLHF. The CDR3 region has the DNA TGTGCCAGCAGCTTAAACCGGCTGGGTAATTCACCCCTCCACTTT. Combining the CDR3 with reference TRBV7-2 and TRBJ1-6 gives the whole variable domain GAGVSQSPSNKVTEKGKDVELRCDPISGHTALYWYRQSLGQGLEFLIYFQGNSAPDKSGLPSDRFSAERTGGSVSTLTIQRTQQEDSAVYLCASSLNRLGNSPLHFGNGTRLTVT.